This is a list of T cell receptor beta chains from one sample in a study of cytomegalovirus exposure and HLA in healthy donors. Method: immunoSEQ multiplex PCR; TCRdb's copy keeps in-frame clones and lacks some. The sample lists about 150,000 clones; over 60% were seen once. The specimen sequenced was PBMCs. The source is a man in his forties in good health and CMV-seronegative. CDR3s include the opening cysteine and the closing phenylalanine or tryptophan. The order of the fields is CDR3 DNA, CDR3 protein, D gene, J gene, clone size, V gene. The D gene is left open where the match is weak. Expanded clones are given a class, and other clones once, few, many or no size at all.

CDR3nt: TGTGCCACCAGCAGAGCCAGGGTTAACAATTCACCCCTCCACTTT
CDR3aa: CATSRARVNNSPLHF
d_gene: .
j_gene: TRBJ1-6
abundance: .
v_gene: TRBV15

CDR3nt: TGTGCCATCAGCCCGGGACAGGCCAAAGAGACCCAGTACTTC
CDR3aa: CAISPGQAKETQYF
d_gene: TRBD1
j_gene: TRBJ2-5
abundance: .
v_gene: TRBV10-3

CDR3nt: TGTGCCAGCAGTGAGGTGGTTAGCGGGGGAAAGCAGTTCTTC
CDR3aa: CASSEVVSGGKQFF
d_gene: TRBD2
j_gene: TRBJ2-1
abundance: .
v_gene: TRBV2

CDR3nt: TGTGCCAGCTCACCTCGACACAGCATGAACACTGAAGCTTTCTTT
CDR3aa: CASSPRHSMNTEAFF
d_gene: .
j_gene: TRBJ1-1
abundance: .
v_gene: TRBV18

CDR3nt: TGTGCCAGTGGGATGACAGGACAAGAGACCCAGTACTTC
CDR3aa: CASGMTGQETQYF
d_gene: .
j_gene: TRBJ2-5
abundance: few
v_gene: TRBV19

CDR3nt: TGCGCCAGCAGTGAAGGGCAGGGGCTGGGGGATAGGCACTTC
CDR3aa: CASSEGQGLGDRHF
d_gene: .
j_gene: TRBJ2-7
abundance: once
v_gene: TRBV10-1

CDR3nt: TGCGCCAGCAGCCAAGTGGAGGGGAGCTCCTACGAGCAGTACTTC
CDR3aa: CASSQVEGSSYEQYF
d_gene: .
j_gene: TRBJ2-7
abundance: few
v_gene: TRBV4-1

CDR3nt: TGTGCCAGCAGCTTAGGTGACAGCTCTGGAAACACCATATATTTT
CDR3aa: CASSLGDSSGNTIYF
d_gene: .
j_gene: TRBJ1-3
abundance: .
v_gene: TRBV13

CDR3nt: TGTGCCAGCAGTTACTCAAGGACTAGCGGTTACAATGAGCAGTTCTTC
CDR3aa: CASSYSRTSGYNEQFF
d_gene: TRBD2
j_gene: TRBJ2-1
abundance: .
v_gene: TRBV6-5

CDR3nt: TGTGCCAGCAGCTTTGTAGATGGCTACACCTTC
CDR3aa: CASSFVDGYTF
d_gene: .
j_gene: TRBJ1-2
abundance: .
v_gene: TRBV12-1

CDR3nt: TGTGCCAGCAGATTACAGAGACCTAATGAAAAACTGTTTTTT
CDR3aa: CASRLQRPNEKLFF
d_gene: .
j_gene: TRBJ1-4
abundance: .
v_gene: TRBV6-6

CDR3nt: TGTGCCAGCAGCCGGGGGATGAACACTGAAGCTTTCTTT
CDR3aa: CASSRGMNTEAFF
d_gene: .
j_gene: TRBJ1-1
abundance: few
v_gene: TRBV28

CDR3nt: TGTGCCAGCAGCTTAACAGGGAGAGAGACCCAGTACTTC
CDR3aa: CASSLTGRETQYF
d_gene: .
j_gene: TRBJ2-5
abundance: .
v_gene: TRBV5-4

CDR3nt: TGTGCCAGCAGTAGGGACAGGGAGGCTGAAGCTTTCTTT
CDR3aa: CASSRDREAEAFF
d_gene: TRBD1
j_gene: TRBJ1-1
abundance: .
v_gene: TRBV2

CDR3nt: TGTGCCAGCAGTGAACGACAGTATGGCTACACCTTC
CDR3aa: CASSERQYGYTF
d_gene: .
j_gene: TRBJ1-2
abundance: .
v_gene: TRBV2

CDR3nt: TGCAGTGCTCACAGGCAAGGCGAGCAGTACTTC
CDR3aa: CSAHRQGEQYF
d_gene: .
j_gene: TRBJ2-7
abundance: .
v_gene: TRBV20-1

CDR3nt: TGTGCCAGCATCTCACAGTGGCCTGCCGAATTCACAGATACGCAGTATTTT
CDR3aa: CASISQWPAEFTDTQYF
d_gene: .
j_gene: TRBJ2-3
abundance: once
v_gene: TRBV27

CDR3nt: TGTGCTAGTGGTAAGGACAGGGTTGAAGAGACCCAGTACTTC
CDR3aa: CASGKDRVEETQYF
d_gene: TRBD1
j_gene: TRBJ2-5
abundance: .
v_gene: TRBV12-5

CDR3nt: TGTGCCAGCAGCTTAAGTAGACAGTTTGGAAACACCATATATTTT
CDR3aa: CASSLSRQFGNTIYF
d_gene: .
j_gene: TRBJ1-3
abundance: .
v_gene: TRBV11-2

CDR3nt: TGTGCCAGCAGCTTGTATAGCAATCAGCCCCAGCATTTT
CDR3aa: CASSLYSNQPQHF
d_gene: .
j_gene: TRBJ1-5
abundance: .
v_gene: TRBV5-6

CDR3nt: TGCAGCGTTGCCGGGACTAGCGGGGGGGCAGATACGCAGTATTTT
CDR3aa: CSVAGTSGGADTQYF
d_gene: TRBD2
j_gene: TRBJ2-3
abundance: .
v_gene: TRBV29-1

CDR3nt: TGTGCCAGCAGACAGACCCTCTACGAGCAGTACTTC
CDR3aa: CASRQTLYEQYF
d_gene: .
j_gene: TRBJ2-7
abundance: .
v_gene: TRBV2

CDR3nt: TGTGCCAGCAGTCCAACGAGGGCAGCCTATGGCTACACCTTC
CDR3aa: CASSPTRAAYGYTF
d_gene: .
j_gene: TRBJ1-2
abundance: .
v_gene: TRBV27

CDR3nt: TGCAGCGTGGGGACAGGGAACACCGGGGAGCTGTTTTTT
CDR3aa: CSVGTGNTGELFF
d_gene: TRBD1
j_gene: TRBJ2-2
abundance: .
v_gene: TRBV29-1

CDR3nt: TGTGCCAGCAGCTTAGGAGCGAGCCAGCCCCAGCATTTT
CDR3aa: CASSLGASQPQHF
d_gene: .
j_gene: TRBJ1-5
abundance: few
v_gene: TRBV7-9

CDR3nt: TGTGCCTGGAGACCAGCGGGAGGCTTACAAGAGACCCAGTACTTC
CDR3aa: CAWRPAGGLQETQYF
d_gene: TRBD2
j_gene: TRBJ2-5
abundance: .
v_gene: TRBV30

CDR3nt: TGTGCCAGCAGGAGGGGCACAGATACGCAGTATTTT
CDR3aa: CASRRGTDTQYF
d_gene: .
j_gene: TRBJ2-3
abundance: .
v_gene: TRBV6-5

CDR3nt: TGCGCCAGCAGCGACTGGGGGCAAAATGAGCAGTTCTTC
CDR3aa: CASSDWGQNEQFF
d_gene: .
j_gene: TRBJ2-1
abundance: few
v_gene: TRBV5-1

CDR3nt: TGCGCCAGCAGCCAAGATCTAGCGGGGAACTCCTACGAGCAGTACTTC
CDR3aa: CASSQDLAGNSYEQYF
d_gene: TRBD2
j_gene: TRBJ2-7
abundance: .
v_gene: TRBV4-3

CDR3nt: TGCGCCAGCAGCTTGGATACGAGTGGGCAGGGTAGGCTCGGCTACACCTTC
CDR3aa: CASSLDTSGQGRLGYTF
d_gene: .
j_gene: TRBJ1-2
abundance: .
v_gene: TRBV5-1

CDR3nt: TGTGCCAGCAGTATGTCAGGGCCGGGAAACACCATATATTTT
CDR3aa: CASSMSGPGNTIYF
d_gene: .
j_gene: TRBJ1-3
abundance: .
v_gene: TRBV6-5

CDR3nt: TGTGCCAGTAGGTATAGCAATCAGCCCCAGCATTTT
CDR3aa: CASRYSNQPQHF
d_gene: .
j_gene: TRBJ1-5
abundance: .
v_gene: TRBV19

CDR3nt: TGCGCCAGCAGCTTGGAAGCAGGGATACAAGAGACCCAGTACTTC
CDR3aa: CASSLEAGIQETQYF
d_gene: .
j_gene: TRBJ2-5
abundance: few
v_gene: TRBV5-1

CDR3nt: TGTGCCAGCAGTTACCTCCCGACACCCTACGAGCAGTACTTC
CDR3aa: CASSYLPTPYEQYF
d_gene: .
j_gene: TRBJ2-7
abundance: .
v_gene: TRBV6-5

CDR3nt: TGTGCCAGCAGCTTAGCGAGGGCAGGCGATGGCTACACCTTC
CDR3aa: CASSLARAGDGYTF
d_gene: .
j_gene: TRBJ1-2
abundance: .
v_gene: TRBV7-6

CDR3nt: TGTGCCAGCAGTTTCCGGCGGGCTCGAAGGAGCTCCTACAATGAGCAGTTCTTC
CDR3aa: CASSFRRARRSSYNEQFF
d_gene: .
j_gene: TRBJ2-1
abundance: few
v_gene: TRBV28

CDR3nt: TGTGCCAGCAGGGGACTAGCGGAGATCACAGATACGCAGTATTTT
CDR3aa: CASRGLAEITDTQYF
d_gene: TRBD2
j_gene: TRBJ2-3
abundance: .
v_gene: TRBV28

CDR3nt: TGTGCCAGCAGACGACAGGGGTCTGAAGCTTTCTTT
CDR3aa: CASRRQGSEAFF
d_gene: TRBD1
j_gene: TRBJ1-1
abundance: .
v_gene: TRBV25-1

CDR3nt: TGCGCCAGCAGCCAGAGGCCTTCCTACGAGCAGTACTTC
CDR3aa: CASSQRPSYEQYF
d_gene: .
j_gene: TRBJ2-7
abundance: .
v_gene: TRBV4-1

CDR3nt: TGCGCCAGCAGCTGGGGGACGGGAGCCTACGAGCAGTACTTC
CDR3aa: CASSWGTGAYEQYF
d_gene: .
j_gene: TRBJ2-7
abundance: .
v_gene: TRBV5-1

CDR3nt: TGTGCCAGTAGTATATCTCGTGGTGGGGGGGCCCTGATGAAGCCCCAGCATTTT
CDR3aa: CASSISRGGGALMKPQHF
d_gene: .
j_gene: TRBJ1-5
abundance: few
v_gene: TRBV19

CDR3nt: TGTGCCAGTAGTCTTGGGACAGGCTCTGTGGCTTTCTTT
CDR3aa: CASSLGTGSVAFF
d_gene: TRBD1
j_gene: TRBJ1-1
abundance: .
v_gene: TRBV19

CDR3nt: TGCGCCAGCAGCAAAACAGGGAGCTCCTACGAGCAGTACTTC
CDR3aa: CASSKTGSSYEQYF
d_gene: .
j_gene: TRBJ2-7
abundance: .
v_gene: TRBV5-1

CDR3nt: TGTGCCAGCCAGAGGGTGGAGAACACTGAAGCTTTCTTT
CDR3aa: CASQRVENTEAFF
d_gene: .
j_gene: TRBJ1-1
abundance: .
v_gene: TRBV6-1

CDR3nt: TGTGCCAGCAGCTTAGGGACTAGCGGTCACAATGAGCAGTTCTTC
CDR3aa: CASSLGTSGHNEQFF
d_gene: TRBD2
j_gene: TRBJ2-1
abundance: few
v_gene: TRBV7-8

CDR3nt: TGTGCCATCAGTGATGCGACGGGGGGCGATGAGCCCCAGCATTTT
CDR3aa: CAISDATGGDEPQHF
d_gene: .
j_gene: TRBJ1-5
abundance: .
v_gene: TRBV10-3

CDR3nt: TGCAGTGCTAGATCAGGGGTTGCTTTCTTT
CDR3aa: CSARSGVAFF
d_gene: .
j_gene: TRBJ1-1
abundance: few
v_gene: TRBV20-1

CDR3nt: TGTGCCAGCAGTGAAATGGGGATTGCGGGGGGAGGCGATCAGCCCCAGCATTTT
CDR3aa: CASSEMGIAGGGDQPQHF
d_gene: .
j_gene: TRBJ1-5
abundance: .
v_gene: TRBV2

CDR3nt: TGTGCCAGCAGCTTTGGACAGGGAGGTATGAACACTGAAGCTTTCTTT
CDR3aa: CASSFGQGGMNTEAFF
d_gene: TRBD1
j_gene: TRBJ1-1
abundance: .
v_gene: TRBV7-2

CDR3nt: TGTGCCAGCAGCGCCACGACAGGAAGCGAGCAGTACTTC
CDR3aa: CASSATTGSEQYF
d_gene: .
j_gene: TRBJ2-7
abundance: .
v_gene: TRBV9

CDR3nt: TGTGCCAGCAGCGCTAGCGGGGGGAACACCGGGGAGCTGTTTTTT
CDR3aa: CASSASGGNTGELFF
d_gene: TRBD2
j_gene: TRBJ2-2
abundance: .
v_gene: TRBV5-6

CDR3nt: .
CDR3aa: CASSWGQGNQPQHF
d_gene: .
j_gene: TRBJ1-5
abundance: .
v_gene: TRBV7-9

CDR3nt: TGTGCCAGCAGCGGTAGGGGGCGAGGGAACACTGAAGCTTTCTTT
CDR3aa: CASSGRGRGNTEAFF
d_gene: TRBD1
j_gene: TRBJ1-1
abundance: .
v_gene: TRBV7-9

CDR3nt: TGTGCCAGCAAAGAGTTTTTGAGCACTGAAGCTTTCTTT
CDR3aa: CASKEFLSTEAFF
d_gene: .
j_gene: TRBJ1-1
abundance: .
v_gene: TRBV6-5

CDR3nt: TGTGCCAGCAGTTTCCAGGGGACTAACTATGGCTACACCTTC
CDR3aa: CASSFQGTNYGYTF
d_gene: .
j_gene: TRBJ1-2
abundance: .
v_gene: TRBV27

CDR3nt: TGCAGCGTTGAAGAGGGGCTCTCTGGAAACACCATATATTTT
CDR3aa: CSVEEGLSGNTIYF
d_gene: .
j_gene: TRBJ1-3
abundance: .
v_gene: TRBV29-1

CDR3nt: TGTGCCAGCAGTCGCACAGGGGGGGACACTGAAGCTTTCTTT
CDR3aa: CASSRTGGDTEAFF
d_gene: TRBD1
j_gene: TRBJ1-1
abundance: once
v_gene: TRBV6-5

CDR3nt: TGTGCCAGCAGCGACCGGGACAGTTGGGATGAAAAACTGTTTTTT
CDR3aa: CASSDRDSWDEKLFF
d_gene: TRBD1
j_gene: TRBJ1-4
abundance: few
v_gene: TRBV9

CDR3nt: TGTGCCACCAGCAGAGATCCGGTCTATGGCTACACCTTC
CDR3aa: CATSRDPVYGYTF
d_gene: .
j_gene: TRBJ1-2
abundance: .
v_gene: TRBV15